These T cell receptor beta chains were read from a single sample in a study of shared clonotypes between healthy human individuals. The repertoire was sequenced with immunoSEQ multiplex PCR; TCRdb's copy has only in-frame clones and lacks some. The table includes approximately 1.5 million clones, 98% detected once. Input material: naive CD4+ T cells sorted from blood. The receptors were sampled from a man under 40 in good health. CDR3s include the opening cysteine and the closing phenylalanine or tryptophan. Each record gives: J gene, V gene, clone size, D gene, CDR3 DNA, CDR3 protein. D genes are given only for firm matches. Clone size is not always given. Where it is, it says once, few, many or a class for expanded clones.

TRBJ2-5 TRBV14 - TRBD2 TGTGCCAGCAGCCAATCTCTGGCTAGCGGAGAGCGGGAGACCCAGTACTTC CASSQSLASGERETQYF
TRBJ1-2 TRBV7-9 - - TGTGCCAGCAGCTTAGGCCTGAGCTATGGCTACACCTTC CASSLGLSYGYTF
TRBJ2-3 TRBV11-2 - - TGTGCCAGCAGCTTAGACTCCACAGATACGCAGTATTTT CASSLDSTDTQYF
TRBJ2-2 TRBV7-6 once TRBD1 TGTGCCAGCAGCGGGACAGGGTACACCGGGGAGCTGTTTTTT CASSGTGYTGELFF
TRBJ2-7 TRBV27 - TRBD2 TGTGCCAGCAGACCCGGGAGGACTAGCGGGTTGAACTACGAGCAGTACTTC CASRPGRTSGLNYEQYF
TRBJ1-4 TRBV5-1 - TRBD1 TGCGCCAGCCGAGAGGGACAGGGGGATGAAAAACTGTTTTTT CASREGQGDEKLFF
TRBJ1-2 TRBV12-1 - - - CASSFWAAGTGIPLYGYTF
TRBJ2-7 TRBV30 - TRBD1 TGTGCCTGGAGGGGGGGCGGACAGGGAGTGCGGGAGCAGTACTTC CAWRGGGQGVREQYF
TRBJ2-3 TRBV11-3 - - TGTGCCAGCAGCCACGGGGGTAGCACAGATACGCAGTATTTT CASSHGGSTDTQYF
TRBJ1-4 TRBV11-3 - - TGTGCCAGCAGCTCGACAGGCGGTCCCTCTAGGGAAAAACTGTTTTTT CASSSTGGPSREKLFF
TRBJ2-7 TRBV5-4 - - TGTGCCAGCAGCTTGGGGGCGCCACAACTCTACGAGCAGTACTTC CASSLGAPQLYEQYF
TRBJ2-2 TRBV21-1 - - TGTGCCAGCAGTAGGACTAGTCGGGAGGGTACCGGGGAGCTGTTTTTT CASSRTSREGTGELFF
TRBJ2-1 TRBV11-2 - - TGTGCCAGCAGCTTCCGACTGTCCTCCTACAATGAGCAGTTCTTC CASSFRLSSYNEQFF
TRBJ1-5 TRBV28 - - TGTGCCAGCAGCGTACAGGGCCAGCCCCAGCATTTT CASSVQGQPQHF
TRBJ2-1 TRBV19 - TRBD2 TGTGCCAGTAGTATTCTAGCGGGAGTGTGGGGTGAGCAGTTCTTC CASSILAGVWGEQFF
TRBJ2-1 TRBV7-9 once - TGTGCCAGCAGACCTACTTCGGGACCCCTTTACAATGAGCAGTTCTTC CASRPTSGPLYNEQFF
TRBJ1-1 TRBV7-8 once - TGTGCCTCCAAGTCACAGGTAGGCACTGAAGCTTTCTTT CASKSQVGTEAFF
TRBJ2-3 TRBV7-2 - - TGTGCCAGCAGCTTAGGGCCCTTTAGCACAGATACGCAGTATTTT CASSLGPFSTDTQYF
TRBJ2-2 TRBV5-5 once - TGTGCCAGCAGCCCCCACGGCGGGGAGCTGTTTTTT CASSPHGGELFF
TRBJ1-1 TRBV5-1 - - TGCGCCAGCAGCTTGGACGGGGGCTACCCAGGAGGCACTGAAGCTTTCTTT CASSLDGGYPGGTEAFF
TRBJ2-3 TRBV6-6 - - TGTGCCAGCAGTTACCAACCAGAGGCAGATACGCAGTATTTT CASSYQPEADTQYF
TRBJ2-7 TRBV5-6 - - TGTGCCAGCAGCTTGGTTGGGTTAGAGAGCTACGAGCAGTACTTC CASSLVGLESYEQYF
TRBJ2-2 TRBV28 - - TGTGCCATAAAGGACAGAAACACCGGGGAGCTGTTTTTT CAIKDRNTGELFF
TRBJ1-1 TRBV29-1 - - TGCAGCGTTGAAGATGGTCGGGGGGGAGCTTTCTTT CSVEDGRGGAFF
TRBJ2-1 TRBV19 - TRBD2 TGTGCCAGTAGTGAGCCGCTCGGGGTCGGGACTAGCGGCGAGAGCTCCTACAATGAGCAGTTCTTC CASSEPLGVGTSGESSYNEQFF
TRBJ2-7 TRBV7-2 - - TGTGCCAGCAGCTTATTCGCATCGGAGGAGCAGTACTTC CASSLFASEEQYF
TRBJ2-3 TRBV9 once TRBD2 TGTGCCAGCAGCGGGGGTAGCGGGAGCCCCACAGATACGCAGTATTTT CASSGGSGSPTDTQYF
TRBJ2-4 TRBV7-2 - - TGTGCCAGCAGCCAACCAGCTTCGACGGGGTACTTC CASSQPASTGYF
TRBJ2-1 TRBV7-2 - - TGTGCCAGCAGCTTAAGCGGAACCTACAATGAGCAGTTCTTC CASSLSGTYNEQFF
TRBJ2-1 TRBV5-4 - TRBD1 TGTGCCAGCAGCTCGACAGGGGACAATGAGCAGTTCTTC CASSSTGDNEQFF
TRBJ2-5 TRBV5-1 - TRBD1 TGCGCCAGCAGCTTTGGTATTGGACAGGGAGGAGAGACCCAGTACTTC CASSFGIGQGGETQYF
TRBJ2-5 TRBV18 - - TGTGCCAGCTCATCCGATTTCGAGACCCAGTACTTC CASSSDFETQYF
TRBJ1-1 TRBV10-3 - - TGTGCCATCAGTGAGTCTCTGGGAAAGACTGGAGAAGCTTTCTTT CAISESLGKTGEAFF
TRBJ2-1 TRBV6-5 - TRBD2 TGTGCCAGCAGTTATCACGGGAGGGTTAGTGAGCAGTTCTTC CASSYHGRVSEQFF
TRBJ1-5 TRBV7-9 - - TGTGCCAGCAGCTCTACCCCGGGGAGGGACGCTCAGCCCCAGCATTTT CASSSTPGRDAQPQHF
TRBJ1-2 TRBV5-1 - TRBD1 TGCGCCAGCAGCGAGGCTACAGGGGGTGGTGGCTACACCTTC CASSEATGGGGYTF
TRBJ2-7 TRBV5-1 - - TGCGCCAGCAGCTTGCTTTCCGGGGTGGGCCCCTACGAGCAGTACTTC CASSLLSGVGPYEQYF
TRBJ1-5 TRBV27 - - TGTGCCAGCGGCTTCCGGACAGTTAGCAATCAGCCCCAGCATTTT CASGFRTVSNQPQHF
TRBJ1-1 TRBV19 - - TGTGCCAGTAGACACATGAACACTGAAGCTTTCTTT CASRHMNTEAFF
TRBJ2-7 TRBV5-1 - - TGCGCCAGCAGCTTGCAGGGCTACGAGCAGTACTTC CASSLQGYEQYF
TRBJ2-7 TRBV28 - - TGTGCCAGCAGAAATACAGGGAGTTTGTCCTACGAGCAGTACTTC CASRNTGSLSYEQYF
TRBJ2-7 TRBV29-1 - - TGCAGCGTCAGAGAGCCGATCTACGAGCAGTACTTC CSVREPIYEQYF
TRBJ1-1 TRBV9 - - TGTGCCAGCAGCGTAGTGGCTAGGGGCACTGAAGCTTTCTTT CASSVVARGTEAFF